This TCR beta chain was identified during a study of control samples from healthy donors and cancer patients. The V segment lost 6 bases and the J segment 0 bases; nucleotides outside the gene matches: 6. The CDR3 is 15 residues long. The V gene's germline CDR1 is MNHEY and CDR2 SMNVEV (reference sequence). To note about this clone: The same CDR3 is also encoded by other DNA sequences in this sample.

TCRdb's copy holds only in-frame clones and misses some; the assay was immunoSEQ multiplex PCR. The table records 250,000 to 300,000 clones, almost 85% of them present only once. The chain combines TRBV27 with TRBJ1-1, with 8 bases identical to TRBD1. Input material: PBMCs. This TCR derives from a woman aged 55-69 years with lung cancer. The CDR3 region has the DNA TGTGCCAGCAGCTTTGGGACAGGCATGAACACTGAAGCTTTCTTT. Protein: CASSFGTGMNTEAFF.